The 15 T cell receptor beta chains given below trace back to one sample, sequenced in a study of prognosis after radiotherapy for stage I lung cancer. Template was genomic DNA; TCR beta CDR3 amplified in two multiplex PCR rounds. Round-one PCR had primers specific to each TRBV and TRBJ gene. MiXCR was run by TCRdb on the multiplex PCR reads, yielding one entry per CDR3 protein. This sample has about 14,000 distinct CDR3 sequences, with about 50% found just once. The sample in question was PBMCs, obtained before or after stereotactic body radiation therapy (not recorded which). These receptors were collected from a donor at least 50 years old with non-small cell lung cancer.

This clonotype came up a few times. A far larger clone is one base from this, pointing to a likely read error. V and J are TRBV7-9 and TRBJ2-3; tentative D call: TRBD1 (5 bases). Germline V gene lookup returns CDR1 SEHNR and CDR2 FQNEAQ (reference sequence). The CDR3 spans 15 residues. Between the trimmed V and J ends, which lost 1 base and 4 bases, there was a span of 12 bases. The CDR3 spells CASSLDTGRADTQYF. In DNA, the CDR3 is TGTGCCAGCAGCTTAGATACAGGTCGGGCAGATACGCAGTATTTT.

About this clonotype: A far larger clone lies a single base away; this is likely a read error. The rearrangement uses TRBV6-1 and TRBJ2-3, with D perhaps TRBD2 (7 bases). V lost 5 bases and J lost 3, with 15 bases in between. The CDR3 contains 15 residues. Germline loops: CDR1 MNHNS, CDR2 SASEGT. CDR3 region: CASSYMGGGTDTQYF. In DNA, the CDR3 is TGTGCCAGCAGTTACATGGGAGGGGGGACAGATACGCAGTATTTT.

The rearrangement uses TRBV20-1 and TRBJ1-5, with 7 nucleotides matching TRBD1. V lost 1 base to trimming and J lost 0 bases; unmatched junction nucleotides: 9. Germline assignment: CDR1 DFQATT and CDR2 SNEGSKA (reference sequence). This CDR3 spans 17 amino acids. The CDR3 nucleotides read TGCAGTGCTAGAGCTGGGGACAGACGATATAGCAATCAGCCCCAGCATTTT. It encodes CSARAGDRRYSNQPQHF.

CDR3 loop: CASGPRGPTFGTEQYF. For the CDR3, the DNA is TGTGCCAGCGGCCCCAGGGGCCCCACTTTTGGGACCGAGCAGTACTTC. The rearrangement links TRBV3-1 to TRBJ2-7; TRBD1 is a possible D gene (6 bases). Looked up from germline, CDR1 is LGHDT and CDR2 is YNNKEL (reference sequence). V lost 8 bases and J 6 bases, leaving 26 bases between the germline ends. This CDR3 contains 16 residues.

This clonotype was seen at least ten times. The chain recombines TRBV5-5 with TRBJ1-2; D is unclear. From germline, CDR1 is SGHKS and CDR2 YYEKEE (reference sequence). Trimming cost V 3 bases and J 7 bases, with 13 bases left between them. CDR3 size: 13 residues. In nucleotides, the CDR3 is TGTGCCAGCAGCTCCCTTAGTAGAAGTGGCTACACCTTC. Its translation: CASSSLSRSGYTF. Full variable domain (missing parts from reference TRBV5-5 and TRBJ1-2): DAGVTQSPTHLIKTRGQQVTLRCSPISGHKSVSWYQQVLGQGPQFIFQYYEKEERGRGNFPDRFSARQFPNYSSELNVNALLLGDSALYLCASSSLSRSGYTFGSGTRLTVV.

There are many counts of this clonotype. The V call is TRBV3-1, the J call TRBJ2-7, with D perhaps matching TRBD1 (6 bases). Germline V gene data show CDR1 as LGHDT and CDR2 as YNNKEL (reference sequence). The CDR3 sequence is 14 residues long. V was clipped by 3 bases and J by 3 bases, with 12 bases between them. This chain's CDR3 is CASSQQGPHYEQYF. The DNA of the CDR3 is TGTGCCAGCAGCCAGCAGGGGCCCCACTACGAGCAGTACTTC.

The genes are TRBV18 and TRBJ2-1, with D maybe TRBD1 (5 bases). The length of the CDR3 is 16 residues. Germline V CDR1 and CDR2: KGHSH, LQKENI. V lost 3 bases, J lost 12 bases, and 24 bases lay in between. CDR3 loop: CASSPPDSHSCSGQFF. The CDR3 coding sequence is TGTGCCAGCTCACCCCCCGACAGTCACTCCTGCAGTGGGCAGTTCTTC.

This clonotype has a count of ten or more. DNA for the CDR3: TGTGCCAGCAGCTTAGATCCCGGGTTCAATCAGCCCCAGCATTTT. This translates into CASSLDPGFNQPQHF. The chain is built from TRBV7-2 and TRBJ1-5; D gene ambiguous. The V end lost 1 base, the J end lost 3 bases, and 10 bases lay between the germline ends. This CDR3 spans 15 amino acids. CDR1 is SGHTA, CDR2 FQGNSA, per germline.

By share of the sample, this clonotype is medium-sized. The gene calls are TRBV7-2 and TRBJ2-2; a possible D gene is TRBD1 (6 bases). The germline gives CDR1 SGHTA, CDR2 FQGNSA. This CDR3 spans 15 amino acids. V shed 0 bases and J shed 6 bases, with 11 bases lying between them. CDR3 region: CASSLAGQGSGELFF. The CDR3 nucleotides are TGTGCCAGCAGCTTAGCCGGCCAGGGGTCCGGGGAGCTGTTTTTT.

The V and J genes are TRBV11-3 and TRBJ2-2; D is unclear. Per germline, CDR1 SGHNT and CDR2 YENEEA. The CDR3 runs 10 residues. V was clipped by 1 base and J by 15 bases, with 6 bases between them. The CDR3 loop reads CASSLALVFF. As DNA, the CDR3 is TGTGCCAGCAGCTTAGCGTTGGTGTTTTTT.

This clonotype was seen just once. A far larger clone is off by one base, so a read error is likely. The chain employs TRBV7-6 and TRBJ2-3; 10 positions match TRBD2. Losses at the gene ends were 3 bases for V and 5 bases for J; bases not matched to a gene: 14. CDR1 and CDR2 from the germline V gene are SGHVS and FNYEAQ. The CDR3 extends over 18 amino acids. DNA of the CDR3: TGTGCCAGCAGCTTGAGGGCTAGCGGGGGTATAGAAGGAGATACGCAGTATTTT. Translation: CASSLRASGGIEGDTQYF.

This clonotype was counted only a few times. A read error is the likely source, as a far larger clone sits one nucleotide away. The chain combines TRBV7-9 with TRBJ2-3, with 8 nucleotides matching TRBD2. There are 16 residues in the CDR3. The germline CDR1 and CDR2 sequences are SEHNR and FQNEAQ (reference sequence). V lost 2 bases and J lost 10; bases outside the gene matches: 14. As DNA, the CDR3 is TGTGCCAGCAGCTTAATCGGGGCCGCGCGGGGGGATGCGCAGTATTTT. Translated: CASSLIGAARGDAQYF.

The chain recombines TRBV6-9 with TRBJ2-7, with 8 bases aligning to TRBD2. Trimming removed 3 bases from V and 8 bases from J; junction bases left unmatched: 9. Germline V gene lookup returns CDR1 MNHGY and CDR2 SVAAGI. The CDR3 runs 14 residues. The DNA for the CDR3 is TGTGCCAGCAGTTACGGCGGGGGGAGCTCCCAGCAGTACTTC. Residues: CASSYGGGSSQQYF.

A word on this clonotype: A far larger clone is one base from this, pointing to a likely read error. Because the CDR3 is missing its conserved closing phenylalanine or tryptophan, this is likely a read error. V and J are TRBV6-4 and TRBJ2-7; D is perhaps TRBD1 (6 bases). Trimming removed 10 bases at V and 3 bases at J, with 13 bases between. This CDR3 is built from 12 residues. The germline V gene encodes CDR1 MRHNA and CDR2 SNTAGT. This CDR3 reads CATRGFYYEQYS. In DNA form, the CDR3 reads TGTGCCACCAGGGGATTTTACTACGAGCAGTACTCC.

Note on this clonotype: A far bigger clonotype differs at one base, so this is likely a read error. V is TRBV2 and J is TRBJ2-6; D is perhaps TRBD1 (6 bases). This CDR3 has 18 amino acids. The germline V gene encodes CDR1 SNHLY and CDR2 FYNNEI. V was pared by 6 bases and J by 4 bases, with 22 bases between. CDR3 protein: CASSDWRAGASGANVLTF. The CDR3, as DNA: TGTGCCAGCAGCGATTGGCGGGCAGGGGCCAGCGGGGCCAACGTCCTGACTTTC.